This T cell receptor beta chain is drawn from a study of CD8+CD57+ T cells in acquired aplastic anemia. The CDR3 is 12 amino acids. V shed 8 bases and J shed 3 bases, with 8 bases lying between them. Germline-derived CDR1 and CDR2 are ENHRY and SYGVKD. Using genomic DNA as the template, TCR beta VDJ and CDR3 profiling was carried out. TCRdb re-called the reads with MiXCR, one entry per CDR3 protein. This table has a few hundred thousand distinct CDR3 sequences, about half appearing once. Selection for sequencing was limited to patients who had shown CD8+CD57+ cell expansion by flow cytometry. In the case of this clonotype: Its antigen is still unknown.

Study-wide results and caveats: Patients and healthy controls showed no significant CD8+ Simpson's diversity difference.

Sequenced sample: sorted CD4+, CD8+, or CD8+CD57+ T cells (not recorded which) from PBMCs. This chain uses TRBV10-3 with TRBJ1-5; D unclear. This TCR was sampled from a human donor with aplastic anemia. CDR3 nucleotides: TGTGCCATCGGTAGGGACAATCAGCCCCAGCATTTT. This encodes CAIGRDNQPQHF.